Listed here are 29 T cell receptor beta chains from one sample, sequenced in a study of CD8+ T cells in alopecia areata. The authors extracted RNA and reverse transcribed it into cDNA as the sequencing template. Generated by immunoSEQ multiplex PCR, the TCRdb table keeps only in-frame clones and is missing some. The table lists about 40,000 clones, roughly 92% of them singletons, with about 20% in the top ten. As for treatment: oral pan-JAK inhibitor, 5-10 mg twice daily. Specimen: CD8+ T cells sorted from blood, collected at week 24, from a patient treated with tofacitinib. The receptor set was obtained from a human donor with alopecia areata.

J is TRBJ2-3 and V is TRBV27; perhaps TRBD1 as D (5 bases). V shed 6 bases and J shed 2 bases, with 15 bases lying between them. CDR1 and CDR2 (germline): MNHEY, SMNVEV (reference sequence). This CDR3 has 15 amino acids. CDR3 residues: CASSLSLDNTDTQYF. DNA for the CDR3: TGTGCCAGCAGCCTCTCTTTGGACAACACAGATACGCAGTATTTT.

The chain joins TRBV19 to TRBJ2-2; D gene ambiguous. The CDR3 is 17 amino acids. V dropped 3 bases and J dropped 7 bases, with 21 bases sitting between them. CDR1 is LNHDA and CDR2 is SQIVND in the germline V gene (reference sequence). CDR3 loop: CASSIGVPEHPYGELFF. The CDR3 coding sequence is TGTGCCAGTAGTATTGGCGTTCCGGAGCACCCCTACGGGGAGCTGTTTTTT.

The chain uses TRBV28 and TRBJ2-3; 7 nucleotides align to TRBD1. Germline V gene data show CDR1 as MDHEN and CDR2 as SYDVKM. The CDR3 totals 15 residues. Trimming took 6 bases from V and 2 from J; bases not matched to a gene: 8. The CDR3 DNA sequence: TGTGCCAGCAGCCCCCTGGGACAGAACACAGATACGCAGTATTTT. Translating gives CASSPLGQNTDTQYF.

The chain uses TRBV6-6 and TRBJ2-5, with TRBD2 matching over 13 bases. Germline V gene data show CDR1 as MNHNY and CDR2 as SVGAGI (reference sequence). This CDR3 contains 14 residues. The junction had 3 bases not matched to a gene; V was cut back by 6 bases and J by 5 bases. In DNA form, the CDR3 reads TGTGCCAGCAGACCACTAGCGGGGGGGGAGACCCAGTACTTC. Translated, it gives CASRPLAGGETQYF.

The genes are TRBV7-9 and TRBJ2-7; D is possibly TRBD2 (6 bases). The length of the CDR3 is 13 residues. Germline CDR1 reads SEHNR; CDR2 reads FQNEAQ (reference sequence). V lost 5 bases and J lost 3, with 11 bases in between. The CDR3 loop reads CASSPPGGYEQYF. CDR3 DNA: TGTGCCAGCAGCCCCCCCGGGGGCTACGAGCAGTACTTC.

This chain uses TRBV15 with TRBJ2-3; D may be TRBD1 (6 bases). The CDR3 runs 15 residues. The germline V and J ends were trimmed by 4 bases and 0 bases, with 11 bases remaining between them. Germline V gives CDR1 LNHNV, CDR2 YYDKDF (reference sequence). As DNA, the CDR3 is TGTGCCACCAGCAAGGACAGCCCTAGCACAGATACGCAGTATTTT. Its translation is CATSKDSPSTDTQYF.

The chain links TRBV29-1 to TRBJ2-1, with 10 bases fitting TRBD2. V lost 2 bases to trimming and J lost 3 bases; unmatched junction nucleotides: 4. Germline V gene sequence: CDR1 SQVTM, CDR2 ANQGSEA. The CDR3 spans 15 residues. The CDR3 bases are TGCAGCGTTGAAATGGGACTAGCGTTCTACAATGAGCAGTTCTTC. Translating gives CSVEMGLAFYNEQFF.

CDR3 residues: CASSQEDRASYEQYF. The CDR3 DNA sequence: TGCGCCAGCAGCCAAGAGGACAGGGCCTCCTACGAGCAGTACTTC. The rearrangement links TRBV4-1 to TRBJ2-7; 8 bases align to TRBD1. The CDR3 sequence is 15 residues long. In germline, CDR1 is MGHRA, CDR2 YSYEKL. V shed 0 bases and J 0 bases; nucleotides not matched to a gene: 1.

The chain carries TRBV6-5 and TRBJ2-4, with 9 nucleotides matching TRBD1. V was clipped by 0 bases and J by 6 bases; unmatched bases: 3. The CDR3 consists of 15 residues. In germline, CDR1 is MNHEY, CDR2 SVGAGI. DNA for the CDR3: TGTGCCAGCAGTTACTCCGGGACAGGGAGAAACATTCAGTACTTC. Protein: CASSYSGTGRNIQYF.

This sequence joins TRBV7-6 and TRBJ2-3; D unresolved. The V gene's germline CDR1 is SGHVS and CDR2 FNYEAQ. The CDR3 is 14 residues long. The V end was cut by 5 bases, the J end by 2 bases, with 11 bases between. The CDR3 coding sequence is TGTGCCAGCAGCCCCGGACGGTCCACAGATACGCAGTATTTT. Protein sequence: CASSPGRSTDTQYF.

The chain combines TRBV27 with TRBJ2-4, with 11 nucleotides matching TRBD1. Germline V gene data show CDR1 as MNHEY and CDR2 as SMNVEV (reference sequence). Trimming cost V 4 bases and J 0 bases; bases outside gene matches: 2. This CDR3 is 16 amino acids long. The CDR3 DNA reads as TGTGCCAGCAGTTCTGGGACAGGGGGAGCCAAAAACATTCAGTACTTC. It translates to CASSSGTGGAKNIQYF.

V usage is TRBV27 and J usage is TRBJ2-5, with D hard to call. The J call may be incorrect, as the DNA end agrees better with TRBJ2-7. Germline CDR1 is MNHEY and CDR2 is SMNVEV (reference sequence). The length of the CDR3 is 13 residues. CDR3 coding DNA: TGTGCCAGCAGTTTATCCGCCAGCCACGAGCAGTACTTC. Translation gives CASSLSASHEQYF.

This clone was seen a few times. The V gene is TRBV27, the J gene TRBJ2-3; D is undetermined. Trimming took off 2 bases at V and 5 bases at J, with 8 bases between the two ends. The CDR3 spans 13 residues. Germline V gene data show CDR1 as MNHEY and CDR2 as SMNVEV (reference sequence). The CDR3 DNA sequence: TGTGCCAGCAGTTTAATGGACGGAGATACGCAGTATTTT. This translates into CASSLMDGDTQYF.

The CDR3 spells CASRRGQGPYEQYF. The CDR3 nucleotides are TGTGCCAGCAGACGAGGACAGGGTCCCTACGAGCAGTACTTC. The V gene is TRBV2, the J gene TRBJ2-5, with 8 bases identical to TRBD1. The end of the DNA fits TRBJ2-7 better, so the J call may be wrong. CDR1 and CDR2 (germline): SNHLY, FYNNEI. The CDR3 spans 14 residues.

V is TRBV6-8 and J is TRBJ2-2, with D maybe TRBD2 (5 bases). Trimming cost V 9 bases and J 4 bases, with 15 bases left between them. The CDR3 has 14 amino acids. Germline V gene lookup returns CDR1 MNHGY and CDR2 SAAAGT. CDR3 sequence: CARSPESGTGELFF. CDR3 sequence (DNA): TGTGCCAGATCCCCAGAGAGCGGCACCGGGGAGCTGTTTTTT.

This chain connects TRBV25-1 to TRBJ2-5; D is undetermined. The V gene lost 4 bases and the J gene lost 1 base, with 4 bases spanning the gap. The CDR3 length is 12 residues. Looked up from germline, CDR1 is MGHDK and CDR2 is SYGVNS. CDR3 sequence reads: CASSGFQETQYF. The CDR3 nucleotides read TGTGCCAGCAGTGGCTTCCAAGAGACCCAGTACTTC.

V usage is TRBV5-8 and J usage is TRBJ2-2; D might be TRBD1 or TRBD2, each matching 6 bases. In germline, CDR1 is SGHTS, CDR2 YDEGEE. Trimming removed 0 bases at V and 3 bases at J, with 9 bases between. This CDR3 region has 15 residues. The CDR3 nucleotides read TGTGCCAGCAGCTTGGCGGGGGCGGACACCGGGGAGCTGTTTTTT. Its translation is CASSLAGADTGELFF.

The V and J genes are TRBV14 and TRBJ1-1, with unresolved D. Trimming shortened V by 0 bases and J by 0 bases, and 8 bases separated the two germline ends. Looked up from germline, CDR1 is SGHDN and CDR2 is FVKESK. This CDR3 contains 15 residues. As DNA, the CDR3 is TGTGCCAGCAGCCAAGACTCTGATCTGAACACTGAAGCTTTCTTT. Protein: CASSQDSDLNTEAFF. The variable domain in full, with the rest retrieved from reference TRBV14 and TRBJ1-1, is EAGVTQFPSHSVIEKGQTVTLRCDPISGHDNLYWYRRVMGKEIKFLLHFVKESKQDESGMPNNRFLAERTGGTYSTLKVQPAELEDSGVYFCASSQDSDLNTEAFFGQGTRLTVV.

DNA of the CDR3: TGTGCCAGCGGGGACTCGGAGCAGTACTTC. Residues: CASGDSEQYF. The chain employs TRBV28 and TRBJ2-7; tentatively, D is TRBD2 (6 bases). The CDR3 spans 10 residues. Germline V gene lookup returns CDR1 MDHEN and CDR2 SYDVKM. The V end lost 8 bases, the J end lost 7 bases, and 9 bases lay between the germline ends.

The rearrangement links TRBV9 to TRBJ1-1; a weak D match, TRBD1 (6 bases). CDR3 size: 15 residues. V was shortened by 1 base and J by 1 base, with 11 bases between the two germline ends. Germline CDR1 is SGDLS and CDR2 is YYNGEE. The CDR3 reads CASSVSETGNTEAFF. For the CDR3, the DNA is TGTGCCAGCAGCGTAAGCGAGACAGGGAACACTGAAGCTTTCTTT.

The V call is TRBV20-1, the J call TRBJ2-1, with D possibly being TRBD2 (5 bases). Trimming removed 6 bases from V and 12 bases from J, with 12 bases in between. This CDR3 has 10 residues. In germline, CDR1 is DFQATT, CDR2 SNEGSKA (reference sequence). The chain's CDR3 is CSAGPRGQFF. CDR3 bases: TGCAGTGCCGGGCCTCGGGGGCAGTTCTTC.

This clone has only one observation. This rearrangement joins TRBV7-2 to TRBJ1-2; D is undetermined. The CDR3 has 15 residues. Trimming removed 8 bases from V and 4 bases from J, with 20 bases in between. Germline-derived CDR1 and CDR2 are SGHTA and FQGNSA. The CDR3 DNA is TGTGCCAGCCGCTACCCCCCATCGGGAGTCTATGGCTACACCTTC. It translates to CASRYPPSGVYGYTF.

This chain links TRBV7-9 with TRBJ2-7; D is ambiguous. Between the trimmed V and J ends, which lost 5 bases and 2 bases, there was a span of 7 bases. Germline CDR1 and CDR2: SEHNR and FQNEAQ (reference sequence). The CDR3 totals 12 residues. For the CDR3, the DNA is TGTGCCAGCAGCATAGACACCTACGAGCAGTACTTC. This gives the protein CASSIDTYEQYF.

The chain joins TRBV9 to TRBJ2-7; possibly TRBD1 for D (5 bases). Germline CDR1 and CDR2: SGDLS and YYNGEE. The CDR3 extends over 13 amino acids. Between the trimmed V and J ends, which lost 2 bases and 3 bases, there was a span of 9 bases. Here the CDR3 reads CASSVGQSYEQYF. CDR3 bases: TGTGCCAGCAGCGTCGGACAAAGCTACGAGCAGTACTTC.

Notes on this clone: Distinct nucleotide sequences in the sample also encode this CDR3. The chain's CDR3 is CSVLTGYGYTF. CDR3 in DNA: TGCAGCGTCCTGACAGGGTATGGCTACACCTTC. The genes are TRBV29-1 and TRBJ1-2, with 7 bases identical to TRBD1. The trim removed 6 bases at V and 5 bases at J, leaving 3 bases unmatched. The CDR3 has 11 residues. CDR1 and CDR2 (germline): SQVTM, ANQGSEA.

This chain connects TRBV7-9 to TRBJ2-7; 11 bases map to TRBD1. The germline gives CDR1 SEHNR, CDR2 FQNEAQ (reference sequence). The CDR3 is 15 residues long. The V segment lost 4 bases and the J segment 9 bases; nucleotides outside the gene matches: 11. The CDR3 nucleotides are TGTGCCAGCAGCTCCCGGGACAGGGGGAGGGTCCCGCAGTACTTC. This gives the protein CASSSRDRGRVPQYF.

The CDR3 bases are TGCAGTGCTAGGAACTACGAGCAGTACTTC. Protein: CSARNYEQYF. The V call is TRBV20-1, the J call TRBJ2-7; D is unresolved. Germline-derived CDR1 and CDR2 are DFQATT and SNEGSKA (reference sequence). The CDR3 sequence is 10 residues long. V was trimmed by 3 bases and J by 3 bases, leaving 3 bases between them.

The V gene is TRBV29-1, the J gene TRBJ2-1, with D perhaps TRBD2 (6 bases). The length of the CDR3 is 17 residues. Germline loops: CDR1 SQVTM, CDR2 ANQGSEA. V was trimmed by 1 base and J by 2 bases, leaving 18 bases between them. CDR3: CSVEGAASGETYNEQFF. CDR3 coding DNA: TGCAGCGTTGAAGGGGCCGCTTCGGGGGAGACCTACAATGAGCAGTTCTTC.

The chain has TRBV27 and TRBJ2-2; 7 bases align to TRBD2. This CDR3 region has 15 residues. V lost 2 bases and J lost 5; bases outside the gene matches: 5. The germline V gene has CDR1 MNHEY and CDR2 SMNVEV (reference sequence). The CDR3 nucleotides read TGTGCCAGCAGTTTAGCGGGAGCTGGTACCGGGGAGCTGTTTTTT. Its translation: CASSLAGAGTGELFF.